This TCR beta chain was recorded in a study of blood T cell repertoires in COVID-19. The CDR3 sequence is 14 residues long. The germline V gene has CDR1 SGHTA and CDR2 FQGTGA. V shed 10 bases and J shed 4 bases, with 19 bases lying between them. Methods used by the authors: Estimates of nucleated cell counts were drawn from the amplification of reference gene primers. Sequenced by immunoSEQ multiplex PCR; TCRdb stores in-frame clones only, minus some. V and J calls and clone size are those listed in that table; D and trimming were worked out from the DNA. Here the sample spans about 110,000 clones, 71% being singletons. This clone was seen only a few times.

The specimen was peripheral blood. V is TRBV7-3 and J is TRBJ1-1; D gene uncertain. The TCR sequence derives from a human donor with acute or convalescent COVID-19. The donor label of this sample is uncertain. The CDR3 spells CATKLVDGSTEAFF. CDR3 nucleotide sequence: TGTGCCACCAAACTCGTGGACGGGAGCACTGAAGCTTTCTTT.